These 14 T cell receptor beta chains originate from one sample sequenced in a study of cytomegalovirus exposure and HLA in healthy donors. Profiling relied on immunoSEQ multiplex PCR, and the TCRdb table lists in-frame clones only, not all of them. The sample has more than 95,000 clones; 94% are singletons. Sequencing was done on a sample of PBMCs. The receptor source for this set is a woman aged 18 to 35 in good health and CMV-seronegative.

This clone has only one observation. The rearrangement joins TRBV7-3 to TRBJ2-1; TRBD2 aligns across 11 bases. With V trimmed by 6 bases and J by 8 bases, 9 bases remained unmatched. CDR1 and CDR2 from the germline V gene are SGHTA and FQGTGA. This CDR3 spans 15 amino acids. CDR3 loop: CASSSGTSGYYEQFF. CDR3 in DNA: TGTGCCAGCAGTTCCGGGACTAGCGGTTACTATGAGCAGTTCTTC.

The chain is built from TRBV30 and TRBJ2-1; TRBD2 is a possible D gene (6 bases). Between the trimmed V and J ends, which lost 2 bases and 9 bases, there was a span of 14 bases. This CDR3 contains 13 residues. Germline assignment: CDR1 GTSNPN and CDR2 SVGIG (reference sequence). CDR3 sequence: CAWSRRRVGEQFF. The CDR3, as DNA: TGTGCCTGGAGTCGAAGGAGGGTGGGTGAGCAGTTCTTC.

V is TRBV28 and J is TRBJ2-1, with D tentatively TRBD2 (6 bases). The CDR3 totals 17 residues. Germline V gene sequence: CDR1 MDHEN, CDR2 SYDVKM. V was clipped by 7 bases and J by 4 bases, with 23 bases between them. The DNA for the CDR3 is TGTGCCAGCACCAATCCAGGCCTAGCGCCCCATTACAATGAGCAGTTCTTC. This encodes CASTNPGLAPHYNEQFF. Drawing the rest from reference TRBV28 and TRBJ2-1, the complete variable domain is DVKVTQSSRYLVKRTGEKVFLECVQDMDHENMFWYRQDPGLGLRLIYFSYDVKMKEKGDIPEGYSVSREKKERFSLILESASTNQTSMYLCASTNPGLAPHYNEQFFGPGTRLTVL.

This chain joins TRBV18 and TRBJ1-2; 7 nucleotides line up with TRBD1. The germline gives CDR1 KGHSH, CDR2 LQKENI. The CDR3 sequence is 14 residues long. Losses at the gene ends were 3 bases for V and 4 bases for J; bases not matched to a gene: 5. The CDR3 region has the DNA TGTGCCAGCTCACCGATGGCAGGGGGCTATGGCTACACCTTC. Amino acid sequence: CASSPMAGGYGYTF.

This sequence joins TRBV6-6 and TRBJ2-1, with TRBD1 matching over 9 bases. The CDR3 sequence is 15 residues long. Germline assignment: CDR1 MNHNY and CDR2 SVGAGI (reference sequence). Trimming removed 6 bases from V and 9 bases from J; junction bases left unmatched: 12. CDR3 sequence (DNA): TGTGCCAGCAGGCCCTTCACAGGGGGCGAGGGTGAGCAGTTCTTC. Protein sequence: CASRPFTGGEGEQFF.

The genes are TRBV19 and TRBJ2-2, with TRBD2 matching 9 bases. V gave up 3 bases and J gave up 5 bases; unmatched junction bases: 7. Germline CDR1 and CDR2: LNHDA and SQIVND (reference sequence). This CDR3 spans 16 amino acids. The CDR3 spells CASSIGRGGLTGELFF. For the CDR3, the DNA is TGTGCCAGTAGTATTGGGCGGGGGGGCCTTACCGGGGAGCTGTTTTTT.

The J gene is TRBJ2-5, the V gene TRBV6-1; 7 bases are shared with TRBD1. The V segment lost 6 bases and the J segment 1 base; nucleotides outside the gene matches: 2. The germline V gene has CDR1 MNHNS and CDR2 SASEGT. The CDR3 has 13 residues. The CDR3 here is CASRRQGQETQYF. CDR3 nucleotide sequence: TGTGCCAGCAGAAGACAGGGCCAAGAGACCCAGTACTTC.

This chain uses TRBV6-5 with TRBJ1-5; TRBD1 might be the D (5 bases). This CDR3 contains 14 residues. Between the trimmed V and J ends, which lost 5 bases and 7 bases, there was a span of 15 bases. Germline V CDR1 and CDR2: MNHEY, SVGAGI. CDR3 residues: CASSPQGSEQPQHF. The CDR3 region has the DNA TGTGCCAGCAGTCCCCAGGGAAGTGAACAGCCCCAGCATTTT.

The chain is built from TRBV6-1 and TRBJ2-2; no definite D call. This CDR3 spans 14 amino acids. From germline, CDR1 is MNHNS and CDR2 SASEGT. V was clipped by 2 bases and J by 6 bases, with 10 bases between them. CDR3 loop: CASSEWRSAGELFF. Here the CDR3 DNA reads TGTGCCAGCAGTGAATGGAGAAGCGCCGGGGAGCTGTTTTTT.

The CDR3 here is CASSPRQGGSYEQYF. In nucleotides, the CDR3 is TGTGCCAGCTCACCACGCCAGGGAGGGTCCTACGAGCAGTACTTC. V is TRBV18 and J is TRBJ2-7; 7 positions match TRBD2. Germline CDR1 reads KGHSH; CDR2 reads LQKENI. Losses at the gene ends were 1 base for V and 1 base for J; bases not matched to a gene: 4. This CDR3 is 15 amino acids long.

The genes are TRBV28 and TRBJ2-7; 9 bases match TRBD1. Germline V gene data show CDR1 as MDHEN and CDR2 as SYDVKM. V lost 7 bases and J lost 2; bases outside the gene matches: 3. This CDR3 spans 13 amino acids. The CDR3 protein is CASMGQGPYEQYF. DNA for the CDR3: TGTGCCAGCATGGGACAGGGCCCCTACGAGCAGTACTTC. Full variable domain (outside the CDR3, taken from reference TRBV28 and TRBJ2-7): DVKVTQSSRYLVKRTGEKVFLECVQDMDHENMFWYRQDPGLGLRLIYFSYDVKMKEKGDIPEGYSVSREKKERFSLILESASTNQTSMYLCASMGQGPYEQYFGPGTRLTVT.

The rearrangement uses TRBV7-3 and TRBJ2-7; TRBD2 matches at 15 bases. Unmatched junction bases numbered 14, after V lost 5 bases and J lost 3 bases. CDR1 SGHTA and CDR2 FQGTGA come from the germline V gene. The CDR3 length is 19 residues. The CDR3 here is CASSPRPGTSGRSGYEQYF. The CDR3 DNA follows: TGTGCCAGCAGCCCCCGACCCGGGACTAGCGGGAGGTCTGGCTACGAGCAGTACTTC.

This chain joins TRBV5-6 and TRBJ1-1; 9 nucleotides line up with TRBD1. Germline CDR1 SGHDT, CDR2 YYEEEE. V was pared by 4 bases and J by 6 bases, with 7 bases of the junction left unmatched. This CDR3 is built from 14 residues. This CDR3 reads CASSLRDREAEAFF. DNA for the CDR3: TGTGCCAGCAGCCTAAGGGACAGGGAGGCTGAAGCTTTCTTT.

This clone has a single count. The chain is built from TRBV7-9 and TRBJ1-2; D is uncertain. Between the trimmed V and J ends, which lost 2 bases and 1 base, there was a span of 8 bases. The CDR3 sequence is 14 residues long. CDR1 SEHNR and CDR2 FQNEAQ come from the germline V gene (reference sequence). The CDR3 spells CASSLSSFNYGYTF. The CDR3 nucleotides are TGTGCCAGCAGCTTATCTTCCTTTAACTATGGCTACACCTTC. The whole variable domain, remainder taken from reference TRBV7-9 and TRBJ1-2, is DTGVSQNPRHKITKRGQNVTFRCDPISEHNRLYWYRQTLGQGPEFLTYFQNEAQLEKSRLLSDRFSAERPKGSFSTLEIQRTEQGDSAMYLCASSLSSFNYGYTFGSGTRLTVV.